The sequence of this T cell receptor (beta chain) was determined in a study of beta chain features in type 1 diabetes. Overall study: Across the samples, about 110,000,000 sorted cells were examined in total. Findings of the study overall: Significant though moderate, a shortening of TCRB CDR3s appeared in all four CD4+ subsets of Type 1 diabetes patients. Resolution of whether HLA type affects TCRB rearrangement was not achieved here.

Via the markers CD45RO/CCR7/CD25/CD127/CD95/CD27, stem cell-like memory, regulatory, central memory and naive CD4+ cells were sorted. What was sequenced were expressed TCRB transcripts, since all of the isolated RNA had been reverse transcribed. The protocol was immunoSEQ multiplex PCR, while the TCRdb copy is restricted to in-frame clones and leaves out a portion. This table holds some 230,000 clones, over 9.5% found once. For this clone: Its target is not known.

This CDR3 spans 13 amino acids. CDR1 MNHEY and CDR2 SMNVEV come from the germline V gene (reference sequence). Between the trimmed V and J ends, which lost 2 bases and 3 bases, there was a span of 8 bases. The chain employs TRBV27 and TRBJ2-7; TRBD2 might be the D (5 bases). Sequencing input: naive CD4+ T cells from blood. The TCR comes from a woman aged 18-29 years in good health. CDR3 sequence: CASSLGGFYEQYF. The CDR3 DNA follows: TGTGCCAGCAGTTTAGGCGGGTTCTACGAGCAGTACTTC.